This TCR beta chain was identified during a study of shared clonotypes between healthy human individuals. Germline loops: CDR1 GTSNPN, CDR2 SVGIG (reference sequence). This CDR3 has 15 amino acids. Trimming shortened V by 7 bases and J by 2 bases, and 18 bases separated the two germline ends. The method was immunoSEQ multiplex PCR; TCRdb's version includes in-frame clones alone and lacks a portion of them. Among about 2.3 million clones listed, just over 90% were seen once. Sequencing was done on a sample of naive CD4+ T cells from PBMCs. The subset: CD45RA+ positively selected. The clonotype comes from a man between 18 and 35 years old in good health. Some clones in this sample may be carry-over from other donors' samples. This chain joins TRBV30 and TRBJ2-1; a possible D gene is TRBD2 (6 bases). CDR3 sequence reads: CASTTSTGAYNEQFF. In nucleotides, the CDR3 is TGTGCCTCCACTACTTCAACGGGAGCCTACAATGAGCAGTTCTTC. The full variable domain, its missing parts supplied by reference TRBV30 and TRBJ2-1, is SQTIHQWPATLVQPVGSPLSLECTVEGTSNPNLYWYRQAAGRGLQLLFYSVGIGQISSEVPQNLSASRPQDRQFILSSKKLLLSDSGFYLCASTTSTGAYNEQFFGPGTRLTVL.